This entry features one TCR beta chain sequence. The antigen is unknown. The record originates from a study of cytomegalovirus exposure and HLA in healthy donors. The wider study: For the roughly 370 genotyped donors, roughly 80% fell within the Caucasian-associated ancestry cluster.

At collection, donors were nominally healthy, but unrecorded immune exposures were probable. Whole-study findings and limits: It was 160 or so TCR beta chains that were listed as cytomegalovirus-associated.

Unmatched junction bases numbered 4, after V lost 1 base and J lost 3 bases. Germline lookup yields CDR1 SGHAT and CDR2 FQNNGV. The CDR3 is made up of 15 amino acids. This PCR relied on a set of 60 Vbeta primers and 13 Jbeta primers. Generated by immunoSEQ multiplex PCR, the TCRdb table keeps only in-frame clones and is missing some. In the table there are about 130,000 clones, roughly 85% of which are singletons. The clonotype comes from a young woman in good health and CMV-seropositive. The specimen sequenced was PBMCs. The gene calls are TRBV11-2 and TRBJ2-7, with 9 bases aligning to TRBD2. CDR3 in DNA: TGTGCCAGCAGCTTAGCGGGACTAGCAGACTACGAGCAGTACTTC. As protein: CASSLAGLADYEQYF.